Below are 24 T cell receptor beta chains sequenced from a single sample in a study of T cells in Graves' hyperthyroidism and ophthalmopathy. Amplification of TCR beta CDR3 regions used RNA as the template. Initially, a first-round RT-PCR of the TCR CDR3 employed the HTBI primer set. A single record per CDR3 protein comes from TCRdb applying MiXCR to the multiplex PCR reads. The repertoire consists of about 760,000 distinct CDR3 sequences, with 30% to 40% occurring once and the leading ten covering less than 40%. Sequencing was performed on blood. The receptors derive from a woman between 35 and 50 years old with Graves' hyperthyroidism.

V gene TRBV12-5 combines with J gene TRBJ1-1; D unclear. This CDR3 contains 12 residues. V was shortened by 7 bases and J by 4 bases, with 10 bases between the two germline ends. CDR1 and CDR2 from the germline V gene are LGHNT and FRNRAP. The CDR3 loop is CASAAGSTEAFF. In DNA form, the CDR3 reads TGTGCTAGTGCCGCGGGGAGCACTGAAGCTTTCTTT.

The chain recombines TRBV7-2 with TRBJ2-3, with D uncertain. The CDR3 is 13 amino acids. Germline CDR1 SGHTA, CDR2 FQGNSA. Trimming removed 3 bases at V and 6 bases at J, with 10 bases between. For the CDR3, the DNA is TGTGCCAGCAGCTTGGCCCACTGGGATACGCAGTATTTT. Translating it yields CASSLAHWDTQYF.

Many counts were recorded for this clonotype. This chain uses TRBV6-6 with TRBJ1-5; D is uncertain. The CDR3 is made up of 13 amino acids. Trimming took 6 bases from V and 3 from J, leaving 9 bases between them. The germline CDR1 and CDR2 sequences are MNHNY and SVGAGI (reference sequence). CDR3 in DNA: TGTGCCAGCAGCCCGGAACTCAATCAGCCCCAGCATTTT. Its translation: CASSPELNQPQHF.

There are a few counts of this clonotype. The chain has TRBV13 and TRBJ1-1; D gene ambiguous. V gave up 3 bases and J gave up 0 bases, with 8 bases separating them. The CDR3 spans 14 residues. Germline CDR1 reads PRHDT; CDR2 reads FYEKMQ (reference sequence). The CDR3 DNA reads TGTGCCAGCAGCTTGATACAGATGAACACTGAAGCTTTCTTT. It yields the protein CASSLIQMNTEAFF.

In regard to this clonotype: One end of the junction varies from germline; a read error may be responsible. The V call is TRBV10-3, the J call TRBJ2-7; 7 bases match TRBD2. Per the germline V gene, CDR1 is ENHRY and CDR2 is SYGVKD. This CDR3 has 15 residues. CDR3 sequence (DNA): TGTGCCAGCAGTGATCTCGAGTGGACTAGTTACGAGCAGTACTTC. It specifies CASSDLEWTSYEQYF.

This chain connects TRBV2 to TRBJ1-2; TRBD1 matches at 8 bases. J gave up 6 bases and V 5 bases, and 5 bases lay outside the gene matches. The CDR3 spans 13 residues. The germline V gene encodes CDR1 SNHLY and CDR2 FYNNEI. Written as DNA, the CDR3 is TGTGCCAGCAGTTTACAGGGACAGGATGGCTACACCTTC. It codes for CASSLQGQDGYTF.

Note on this clonotype: A single base separates this from a much larger clone, so it may be a read error. V gene TRBV20-1 combines with J gene TRBJ2-5, with D unresolved. CDR1 and CDR2 from the germline V gene are DFQATT and SNEGSKA (reference sequence). The CDR3 runs to 14 residues. CDR3 bases: TGCGGTGCTAGATACTCCGACGGTCAAGAGACCCAGTACTTC. The encoded protein is CGARYSDGQETQYF.

J is TRBJ1-1 and V is TRBV7-2; TRBD1 is a possible D gene (5 bases). V was cut by 5 bases and J by 0 bases, with 10 bases left in between. Germline V CDR1 and CDR2: SGHTA, FQGNSA. This CDR3 is 14 amino acids long. The CDR3 nucleotides read TGTGCCAGCAGCACACCACAGGTGAACACTGAAGCTTTCTTT. Translating gives CASSTPQVNTEAFF.

The table lists this clonotype with a few counts. The gene calls are TRBV7-9 and TRBJ1-4; 7 bases line up with TRBD1. Germline lookup yields CDR1 SEHNR and CDR2 FQNEAQ (reference sequence). V dropped 0 bases and J dropped 8; count of bases not matched to a gene: 6. This CDR3 has 15 residues. The CDR3 region has the DNA TGTGCCAGCAGCTTAGCCTGGACAGGTGGGGAAAAACTGTTTTTT. Its protein is CASSLAWTGGEKLFF.

As concerns this clonotype: Possible read error: a much larger clone is one base away. This chain links TRBV20-1 with TRBJ1-2; D call uncertain. V was shortened by 6 bases and J by 6 bases, with 17 bases between the two germline ends. The V gene's germline CDR1 is DFQATT and CDR2 SNEGSKA (reference sequence). This CDR3 region has 13 residues. CDR3 protein: CSAHDGPSHGYTF. In nucleotides, the CDR3 is TGCAGTGCGCATGACGGGCCTAGCCATGGCTACACCTTC.

This clonotype showed up just once. This chain connects TRBV6-2 or TRBV6-3 to TRBJ1-4, with no clear D. Germline CDR1 reads MNHEY; CDR2 reads SVGEGT. Trimming took 0 bases from V and 1 from J, leaving 12 bases between them. This CDR3 has 17 amino acids. The CDR3 spells CASSYSPGIETNEKLFF. For the CDR3, the DNA is TGTGCCAGCAGTTACTCGCCGGGGATTGAAACTAATGAAAAACTGTTTTTT.

This clonotype has at least ten counts. The chain recombines TRBV7-9 with TRBJ1-2; D gene ambiguous. Germline V gene lookup returns CDR1 SEHNR and CDR2 FQNEAQ (reference sequence). Trimming left V 5 bases short and J 8 bases short, with 18 bases between. The CDR3 extends over 14 amino acids. The CDR3 loop reads CASSQEVRRRGYTF. The CDR3 DNA reads TGTGCCAGCAGCCAAGAAGTGAGGCGACGCGGCTACACCTTC.

V and J are TRBV12-3 or TRBV12-4 and TRBJ1-5; D unclear. The CDR3 totals 16 residues. V lost 6 bases and J lost 6, with 21 bases in between. The CDR3: CASSPSLKGGSQPQHF. The CDR3 region has the DNA TGTGCCAGCAGCCCGTCGTTGAAGGGAGGCAGTCAGCCCCAGCATTTT.

This clonotype was detected a few times. J is TRBJ2-5 and V is TRBV11-2; 7 nucleotides align to TRBD1. CDR1 and CDR2 from the germline V gene are SGHAT and FQNNGV. The junction had 7 bases not matched to a gene; V was cut back by 4 bases and J by 5 bases. CDR3 length: 14 residues. CDR3 DNA: TGTGCCAGCAGCTCCTTGACAGGGCGGGAGACCCAGTACTTC. Its protein is CASSSLTGRETQYF.

This clonotype was observed at least ten times. V gene TRBV2 combines with J gene TRBJ2-5; D call uncertain. The ends were cut back, 3 bases at V and 7 bases at J, with 9 bases in the middle. This CDR3 spans 12 amino acids. Germline loops: CDR1 SNHLY, CDR2 FYNNEI. The CDR3 protein is CASSDGTLTQYF. For the CDR3, the DNA is TGTGCCAGCAGTGACGGTACCCTGACCCAGTACTTC.

The sample holds one count of this clonotype. The V and J genes are TRBV10-3 and TRBJ2-3; 13 nucleotides match TRBD2. The length of the CDR3 is 15 residues. Trimming removed 6 bases from V and 3 bases from J; junction bases left unmatched: 3. CDR1 ENHRY and CDR2 SYGVKD come from the germline V gene. The CDR3 nucleotides read TGTGCCATCAGGGGGACTAGCGGGGCAACAGATACGCAGTATTTT. Translated: CAIRGTSGATDTQYF.

This chain links TRBV15 with TRBJ1-1, with 7 bases fitting TRBD1. Unmatched junction bases numbered 5, after V lost 2 bases and J lost 2 bases. Germline assignment: CDR1 LNHNV and CDR2 YYDKDF (reference sequence). The CDR3 runs to 15 residues. CDR3 residues: CATSRRTGVNTEAFF. For the CDR3, the DNA is TGTGCCACCAGCAGACGAACAGGGGTCAACACTGAAGCTTTCTTT. Full variable domain (rest looked up from reference TRBV15 and TRBJ1-1): DAMVIQNPRYQVTQFGKPVTLSCSQTLNHNVMYWYQQKSSQAPKLLFHYYDKDFNNEADTPDNFQSRRPNTSFCFLDIRSPGLGDTAMYLCATSRRTGVNTEAFFGQGTRLTVV.

The CDR3: CATRESTLDTQYF. CDR3 in DNA: TGTGCCACCAGAGAATCGACGTTGGATACGCAGTATTTT. V and J are TRBV24-1 and TRBJ2-3; unclear D gene. Trimming stripped 7 bases from V and 6 bases from J, with 13 bases between. CDR1 and CDR2 from the germline V gene are KGHDR and SFDVKD. This CDR3 comprises 13 residues.

The table lists this clonotype with a few counts. This chain joins TRBV4-3 and TRBJ1-3; D gene ambiguous. CDR1 is LGHNA and CDR2 is YSLEER in the germline V gene. V was cut by 3 bases and J by 4 bases, with 13 bases left in between. The CDR3 spans 15 residues. For the CDR3, the DNA is TGCGCCAGCAGCCAGCGTCTTGGGTCAGGAAACACCATATATTTT. Translated, it gives CASSQRLGSGNTIYF.

This clonotype was detected many times. CDR3 residues: CAISGGTANTGELFF. The DNA of the CDR3 is TGTGCCATCAGTGGGGGGACAGCGAACACCGGGGAGCTGTTTTTT. This sequence joins TRBV10-3 and TRBJ2-2; 7 bases match TRBD1. V trimming: 4 bases; J trimming: 0 bases; junction bases outside the gene matches: 2. Germline V lookup: CDR1 ENHRY, CDR2 SYGVKD. The CDR3 sequence is 15 residues long.

The gene calls are TRBV4-2 and TRBJ1-1; TRBD1 matches 12 bases. CDR1 LGHNA and CDR2 YNFKEQ come from the germline V gene. CDR3 size: 22 residues. The J segment lost 0 bases and the V segment lost 1 base, leaving 18 bases of the junction unmatched. CDR3 sequence: CASSQGLGTGGRFKLMNTEAFF. As DNA, the CDR3 is TGTGCCAGCAGCCAAGGGCTTGGGACAGGGGGCCGGTTTAAGTTGATGAACACTGAAGCTTTCTTT.

The genes are TRBV29-1 and TRBJ2-5; tentatively, D is TRBD2 (6 bases). The CDR3 has 13 amino acids. Germline V CDR1 and CDR2: SQVTM, ANQGSEA. V was shortened by 3 bases and J by 3 bases, with 11 bases between the two germline ends. CDR3 sequence: CSVEPAGKETQYF. In DNA, the CDR3 is TGCAGCGTTGAGCCCGCGGGGAAAGAGACCCAGTACTTC. Using reference TRBV29-1 and TRBJ2-5 for the parts outside the CDR3, the full variable domain is SAVISQKPSRDICQRGTSLTIQCQVDSQVTMMFWYRQQPGQSLTLIATANQGSEATYESGFVIDKFPISRPNLTFSTLTVSNMSPEDSSIYLCSVEPAGKETQYFGPGTRLLVL.

With respect to this clonotype: A read error is possible here, since a much larger clone lies one base away. This chain joins TRBV10-3 and TRBJ1-4; the match to TRBD1 covers 9 bases. CDR1 and CDR2 (germline): ENHRY, SYGVKD. V shed 5 bases and J 5 bases; nucleotides not matched to a gene: 6. The CDR3 has 15 residues. The CDR3 nucleotides read TGTGCCATCAGTTTAGGTGGACAGGGGAATGAAAAACTGTTTTTT. It codes for CAISLGGQGNEKLFF.

This clonotype was seen many times. The chain is built from TRBV29-1 and TRBJ2-7; perhaps TRBD2 as D (6 bases). Germline V gives CDR1 SQVTM, CDR2 ANQGSEA. Trimming removed 7 bases from V and 1 base from J, with 23 bases in between. This CDR3 is 16 amino acids long. DNA for the CDR3: TGCAGCGGCCTGGGGGAGGCGAGTGGGGGTTCCTACGAGCAGTACTTC. Translation: CSGLGEASGGSYEQYF.